This TCR beta chain was captured in a study of beta chain features in type 1 diabetes. Every isolated RNA sample was fully reverse transcribed, so sequencing captured expressed TCRB transcripts. Data came from immunoSEQ multiplex PCR; TCRdb stores just in-frame clones and leaves some out. Found here are about 200,000 clones, about a tenth of them singletons; the top ten hold roughly 1.3%. Study observations and caveats: The similarity of naive, central memory and Treg TCRB repertoires appeared greater among patients than among healthy donors. Short templates might get an advantage during PCR, and this would be equal in patients and controls.

A note on this clone: The antigen is unknown.

CDR1 is SNHLY and CDR2 is FYNNEI in the germline V gene. The CDR3 has 16 residues. The V end lost 6 bases, the J end lost 0 bases, and 18 bases lay between the germline ends. The source of this sequence is a young man in good health. The rearrangement joins TRBV2 to TRBJ2-7; possible D gene TRBD2, 6 bases. The specimen sequenced was central memory CD4+ T cells from blood. Here the CDR3 DNA reads TGTGCCAGCAGGGGTTCATGGGACTCCTCCTCCTACGAGCAGTACTTC. Translating it yields CASRGSWDSSSYEQYF.